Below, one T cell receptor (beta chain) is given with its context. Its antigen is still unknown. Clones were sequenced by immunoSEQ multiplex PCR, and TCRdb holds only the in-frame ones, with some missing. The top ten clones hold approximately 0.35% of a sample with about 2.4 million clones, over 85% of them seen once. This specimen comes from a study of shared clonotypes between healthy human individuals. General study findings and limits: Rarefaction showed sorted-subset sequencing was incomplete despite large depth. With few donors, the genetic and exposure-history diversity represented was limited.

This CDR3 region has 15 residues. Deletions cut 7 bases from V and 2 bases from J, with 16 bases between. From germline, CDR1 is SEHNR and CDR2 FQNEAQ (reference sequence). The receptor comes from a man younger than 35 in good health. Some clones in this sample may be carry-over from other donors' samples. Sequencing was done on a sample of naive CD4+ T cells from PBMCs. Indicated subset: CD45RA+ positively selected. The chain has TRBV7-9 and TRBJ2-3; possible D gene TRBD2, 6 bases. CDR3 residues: CASTAGQENTDTQYF. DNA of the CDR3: TGTGCCAGCACCGCGGGGCAGGAGAACACAGATACGCAGTATTTT. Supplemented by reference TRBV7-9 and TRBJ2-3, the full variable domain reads DTGVSQNPRHKITKRGQNVTFRCDPISEHNRLYWYRQTLGQGPEFLTYFQNEAQLEKSRLLSDRFSAERPKGSFSTLEIQRTEQGDSAMYLCASTAGQENTDTQYFGPGTRLTVL.